A single sample gave rise to the 2 T cell receptor beta chains below, sequenced in a study of T-cell reconstitution after alpha-beta-depleted transplantation in children. For TCRbeta, the library was prepared with unique molecular identifiers. Each CDR3 protein is one row after TCRdb ran MiXCR on the PCR reads. The sample comprises 780,000 or so distinct CDR3 sequences, roughly 15% of which are singletons, and approximately 4.5% rests with the top ten. Sequences were derived from PBMCs, mostly from graft donor cells, sampled 360 days after TCRalphabeta/CD19-depleted stem cell transplant. Source of these receptors: a male patient younger than 18 who had a stem cell transplant for acute lymphoblastic leukemia, so the T cells may come from the graft donor.

Here the CDR3 DNA reads TGTGCCTTCTGCTTTGTCTCAGTGGAGACCCAGTACTTC. It specifies CAFCFVSVETQYF. V is TRBV3-1 and J is TRBJ2-5; no definite D call. This CDR3 region has 13 residues. V lost 11 bases and J lost 5, with 18 bases in between. Germline assignment: CDR1 LGHDT and CDR2 YNNKEL (reference sequence).

The rearrangement joins TRBV15 to TRBJ2-1; 9 nucleotides line up with TRBD2. There are 14 residues in the CDR3. Germline V gives CDR1 LNHNV, CDR2 YYDKDF (reference sequence). The CDR3 here is CASGREGLHNEQFF. The CDR3 DNA reads TGTGCGTCCGGGCGGGAGGGCCTGCACAATGAGCAGTTCTTC.